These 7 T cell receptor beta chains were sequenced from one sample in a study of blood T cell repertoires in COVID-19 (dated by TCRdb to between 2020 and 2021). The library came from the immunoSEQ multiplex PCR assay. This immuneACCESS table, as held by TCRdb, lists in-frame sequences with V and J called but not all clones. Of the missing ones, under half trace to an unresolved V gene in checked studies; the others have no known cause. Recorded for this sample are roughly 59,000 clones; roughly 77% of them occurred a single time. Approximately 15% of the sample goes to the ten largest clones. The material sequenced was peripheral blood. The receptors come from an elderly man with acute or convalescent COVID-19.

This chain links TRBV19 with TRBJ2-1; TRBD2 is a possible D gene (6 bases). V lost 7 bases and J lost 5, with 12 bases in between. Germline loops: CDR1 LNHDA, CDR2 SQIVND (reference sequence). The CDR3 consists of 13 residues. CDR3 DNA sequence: TGTGCCAGTACCAAGGGACTTGACAATGAGCAGTTCTTC. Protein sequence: CASTKGLDNEQFF.

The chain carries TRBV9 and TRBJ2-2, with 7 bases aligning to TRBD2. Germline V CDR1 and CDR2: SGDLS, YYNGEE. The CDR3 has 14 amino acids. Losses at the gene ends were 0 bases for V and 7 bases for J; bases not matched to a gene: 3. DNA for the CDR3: TGTGCCAGCAGCGTAGCCCCGGGGGGCGGGGAGCTGTTTTTT. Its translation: CASSVAPGGGELFF.

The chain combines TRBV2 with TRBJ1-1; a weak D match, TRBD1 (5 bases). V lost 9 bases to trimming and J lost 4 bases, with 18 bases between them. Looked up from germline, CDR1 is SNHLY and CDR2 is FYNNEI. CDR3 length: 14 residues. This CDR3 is CARGNIRGLTEAFF. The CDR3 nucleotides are TGTGCCAGAGGGAATATAAGGGGCCTCACTGAAGCTTTCTTT.

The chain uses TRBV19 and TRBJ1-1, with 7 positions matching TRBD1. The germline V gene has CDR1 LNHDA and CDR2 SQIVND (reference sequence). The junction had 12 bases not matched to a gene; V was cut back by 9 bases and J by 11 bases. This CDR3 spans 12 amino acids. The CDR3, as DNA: TGTGCCAGCGTGTACAGGGGACTCCCTGCTTTCTTT. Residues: CASVYRGLPAFF.

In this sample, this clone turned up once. The CDR3: CASSFGLAAGQYF. In DNA form, the CDR3 reads TGTGCCAGCAGCTTCGGGCTAGCGGCCGGGCAGTACTTC. This chain connects TRBV7-8 to TRBJ2-7, with TRBD2 matching over 7 bases. Unmatched junction bases numbered 8, after V lost 3 bases and J lost 9 bases. Germline V gene lookup returns CDR1 SGHVS and CDR2 FQNEAQ. This CDR3 has 13 residues.

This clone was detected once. CDR3: CASSPQRGLNTGELFF. For the CDR3, the DNA is TGCGCCAGCAGCCCCCAACGGGGTCTGAACACCGGGGAGCTGTTTTTT. V is TRBV4-3 and J is TRBJ2-2, with a weak D call TRBD2 (5 bases). The CDR3 runs 16 residues. V lost 4 bases, J lost 1 base, and 13 bases lay in between. In germline, CDR1 is LGHNA, CDR2 YSLEER.

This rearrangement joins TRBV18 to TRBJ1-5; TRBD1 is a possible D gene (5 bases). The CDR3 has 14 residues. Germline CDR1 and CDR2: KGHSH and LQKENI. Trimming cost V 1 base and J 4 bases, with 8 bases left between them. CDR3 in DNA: TGTGCCAGCTCACCACGACAGAATAATCAGCCCCAGCATTTT. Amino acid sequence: CASSPRQNNQPQHF.